Described below is a single T cell receptor (beta chain) sequence and its context. Antigen: not known. This CDR3 spans 16 amino acids. V was shortened by 4 bases and J by 2 bases, with 14 bases between the two germline ends. Germline V gives CDR1 LGHNA, CDR2 YSLEER. The sample originates from a study of cytomegalovirus exposure and HLA in healthy donors. Study-level points and caveats: In all likelihood, a cluster of highly shared sequence variants was a sequencing artifact. In most subjects, TCR beta sequences reportedly gave accurate predictions of HLA-A and HLA-B alleles. No immune exposure information besides CMV serostatus was available. A later analysis reportedly identified an Asian-associated ancestry cluster as carrying fewer N-insertions than the roughly 670-donor mean.

Researchers ran the PCR with 60 Vbeta and 13 Jbeta primers. Clones were read by immunoSEQ multiplex PCR, and TCRdb kept only the in-frame ones, dropping some. The sample includes tens of thousands of clones, 80% of them seen just once. The clonotype comes from a male donor in good health and CMV-seronegative. The material sequenced was PBMCs. This chain links TRBV4-3 with TRBJ1-4, with unresolved D. In nucleotides, the CDR3 is TGCGCCAGCAGCCCCTTCTACAGAGTCACTAATGAAAAACTGTTTTTT. The encoded protein is CASSPFYRVTNEKLFF.